Below, 30 T cell receptor beta chains from the same sample are listed, as sequenced in a study of blood T cell repertoires in COVID-19. Sequenced by immunoSEQ multiplex PCR; TCRdb stores in-frame clones only, minus some. Among tens of thousands of clones, more than 70% were seen once, and the ten largest hold about 20%. Sequenced sample: peripheral blood. The receptors were gathered from a man aged 25 to 40 with COVID-19, enrolled during active disease.

V gene TRBV19 combines with J gene TRBJ1-2, with D tentatively TRBD1 (5 bases). V was shortened by 7 bases and J by 0 bases, with 12 bases between the two germline ends. The CDR3 runs 14 residues. CDR1 and CDR2 from the germline V gene are LNHDA and SQIVND (reference sequence). CDR3 loop: CASKPGTTNYGYTF. The CDR3 DNA follows: TGTGCCAGTAAACCTGGGACTACTAACTATGGCTACACCTTC.

The chain recombines TRBV5-4 with TRBJ2-7; D might be TRBD2 (5 bases). The CDR3 consists of 15 residues. V dropped 0 bases and J dropped 4 bases, with 14 bases sitting between them. Germline CDR1 and CDR2: SGHNT and YYREEE (reference sequence). The CDR3 spells CASSLDMGVAYEQYF. As DNA, the CDR3 is TGTGCCAGCAGCTTGGATATGGGCGTAGCGTACGAGCAGTACTTC.

This rearrangement joins TRBV9 to TRBJ1-5; D possibly corresponds to TRBD1 (5 bases). Trimming took 0 bases from V and 4 from J, leaving 11 bases between them. The CDR3 spans 15 residues. Germline V gene sequence: CDR1 SGDLS, CDR2 YYNGEE. CDR3 residues: CASSVGDRGNQPQHF. The CDR3 bases are TGTGCCAGCAGCGTAGGGGATAGGGGAAATCAGCCCCAGCATTTT.

The CDR3 spells CASSQDTSGSYEQYF. The CDR3, as DNA: TGTGCCAGCAGCCAAGATACTAGCGGCTCCTACGAGCAGTACTTC. This chain links TRBV4-2 with TRBJ2-7; 8 nucleotides line up with TRBD2. This CDR3 contains 15 residues. Looked up from germline, CDR1 is LGHNA and CDR2 is YNFKEQ. V gave up 0 bases and J gave up 0 bases; unmatched junction bases: 1.

The CDR3 is CAAGLAGGVPYNEQFF. The DNA for the CDR3 is TGTGCCGCGGGACTAGCGGGAGGTGTCCCCTACAATGAGCAGTTCTTC. The gene calls are TRBV24-1 and TRBJ2-1; 15 bases line up with TRBD2. This CDR3 is 16 amino acids long. The J segment lost 2 bases and the V segment lost 12 bases, leaving 7 bases of the junction unmatched. Germline CDR1 KGHDR, CDR2 SFDVKD.

The chain is built from TRBV30 and TRBJ1-3; 7 bases are a match to TRBD1. Germline CDR1 reads GTSNPN; CDR2 reads SVGIG (reference sequence). The CDR3 is 15 residues long. The V and J ends lost 4 bases and 5 bases, in that order; junction bases with no gene match: 11. The CDR3 spells CAWNLTPTGRNTIYF. The DNA of the CDR3 is TGTGCCTGGAACCTTACACCGACAGGGAGAAACACCATATATTTT.

The gene calls are TRBV6-4 and TRBJ2-3; the match to TRBD2 covers 8 bases. Germline CDR1 MRHNA, CDR2 SNTAGT. The CDR3 covers 16 residues. V was clipped by 0 bases and J by 0 bases; unmatched bases: 2. The CDR3 region is CASSDSPSGSTDTQYF. The CDR3 coding sequence is TGTGCCAGCAGTGACTCACCTAGCGGGAGCACAGATACGCAGTATTTT.

The V and J genes are TRBV10-3 and TRBJ1-4; tentatively, D is TRBD1 (5 bases). CDR3 length: 14 amino acids. V was trimmed by 6 bases and J by 6 bases, leaving 14 bases between them. Germline CDR1 reads ENHRY; CDR2 reads SYGVKD. This chain's CDR3 is CAIRSAREDEKLFF. CDR3 nucleotide sequence: TGTGCCATCAGATCAGCCAGGGAGGATGAAAAACTGTTTTTT.

J is TRBJ2-2 and V is TRBV27; 11 nucleotides match TRBD2. The CDR3 is 18 residues long. The V and J ends lost 6 bases and 3 bases, in that order; junction bases with no gene match: 12. Germline V gives CDR1 MNHEY, CDR2 SMNVEV (reference sequence). CDR3: CASSSTSGTLYDTGELFF. The CDR3 bases are TGTGCCAGCAGCTCGACTAGCGGGACTTTATATGACACCGGGGAGCTGTTTTTT.

The chain has TRBV7-2 and TRBJ2-1; 7 positions match TRBD2. The CDR3 consists of 14 residues. The germline CDR1 and CDR2 sequences are SGHTA and FQGNSA. V shed 7 bases, J shed 9 bases, and the junction held 12 bases outside the gene matches. CDR3 region: CASNMGLSGSEQFF. The DNA for the CDR3 is TGTGCCAGCAACATGGGACTATCGGGGAGTGAGCAGTTCTTC.

A single count supports this clone. The chain uses TRBV24-1 and TRBJ2-1; TRBD1 might be the D (5 bases). The CDR3 is 17 residues long. Germline V CDR1 and CDR2: KGHDR, SFDVKD. Deletions cut 4 bases from V and 7 bases from J, with 22 bases between. The DNA of the CDR3 is TGTGCCACCAGTGAGACCAGGGTGGCCGGGTGGTTTAATGAGCAGTTCTTC. Its protein is CATSETRVAGWFNEQFF.

The rearrangement uses TRBV27 and TRBJ2-5, with 10 bases aligning to TRBD1. The CDR3 extends over 15 amino acids. Trimming took 7 bases from V and 5 from J; bases not matched to a gene: 10. Germline-derived CDR1 and CDR2 are MNHEY and SMNVEV (reference sequence). CDR3: CASNPGTGVGETQYF. CDR3 in DNA: TGTGCCAGCAACCCGGGGACAGGGGTAGGGGAGACCCAGTACTTC.

V and J are TRBV5-4 and TRBJ1-5, with 7 bases identical to TRBD1. V lost 10 bases to trimming and J lost 0 bases; unmatched junction nucleotides: 4. CDR3 length equals 13 residues. Germline CDR1 is SGHNT and CDR2 is YYREEE (reference sequence). The CDR3 loop reads CAAGTDSNQPQHF. The CDR3 bases are TGTGCCGCCGGGACAGATAGCAATCAGCCCCAGCATTTT. Full variable domain (missing parts from reference TRBV5-4 and TRBJ1-5): ETGVTQSPTHLIKTRGQQVTLRCSSQSGHNTVSWYQQALGQGPQFIFQYYREEENGRGNFPPRFSGLQFPNYSSELNVNALELDDSALYLCAAGTDSNQPQHFGDGTRLSIL.

The rearrangement links TRBV11-2 to TRBJ2-1; TRBD2 is a possible D gene (6 bases). Trimming left V 4 bases short and J 16 bases short, with 23 bases between. CDR1 is SGHAT, CDR2 FQNNGV, per germline. This CDR3 is built from 14 residues. The chain's CDR3 is CASSWPAGREPRFF. The DNA of the CDR3 is TGTGCCAGCAGCTGGCCGGCTGGGCGGGAACCCCGATTCTTC.

The V call is TRBV6-6, the J call TRBJ2-7; D may be TRBD2 (6 bases). The CDR3 loop spans 13 amino acids. V lost 6 bases, J lost 0 bases, and 9 bases lay in between. Germline V lookup: CDR1 MNHNY, CDR2 SVGAGI (reference sequence). CDR3 in amino acids: CASSLTSSYEQYF. CDR3 coding DNA: TGTGCCAGCAGCCTGACTAGCTCCTACGAGCAGTACTTC.

The V and J genes are TRBV11-2 and TRBJ2-5; D gene ambiguous. The germline V gene has CDR1 SGHAT and CDR2 FQNNGV. This CDR3 spans 12 amino acids. With 0 bases removed from V and 5 bases from J, the gap between germline ends came to 4 bases. The CDR3 bases are TGTGCCAGCAGCTTAGATCAGGAGACCCAGTACTTC. It codes for CASSLDQETQYF.

The CDR3 sequence: CASSSPDGQGEEGYTF. In DNA form, the CDR3 reads TGTGCCAGCAGCTCCCCCGATGGACAGGGCGAGGAGGGCTACACCTTC. This sequence joins TRBV13 and TRBJ1-2, with TRBD1 identical over 8 bases. This CDR3 region has 16 residues. The germline V gene encodes CDR1 PRHDT and CDR2 FYEKMQ (reference sequence). The V and J ends lost 4 bases and 8 bases, in that order; junction bases with no gene match: 15.

This clone was detected only once. The gene calls are TRBV5-1 and TRBJ2-7, with D hard to call. The V end lost 0 bases, the J end lost 7 bases, and 8 bases lay between the germline ends. CDR3 length: 12 amino acids. Germline V gene data show CDR1 as SGHRS and CDR2 as YFSETQ. CDR3 in amino acids: CASSLAPREQYF. The CDR3, as DNA: TGCGCCAGCAGCTTGGCCCCCAGGGAGCAGTACTTC.

The chain employs TRBV6-2 or TRBV6-3 and TRBJ2-2; maybe TRBD1 (6 bases). The germline V gene encodes CDR1 MNHEY and CDR2 SVGEGT. This CDR3 region has 13 residues. V lost 6 bases to trimming and J lost 8 bases, with 13 bases between them. The CDR3 is CASSRQAVGELFF. For the CDR3, the DNA is TGTGCCAGCAGCAGACAGGCCGTGGGGGAGCTGTTTTTT.

The chain employs TRBV7-9 and TRBJ2-6; no reliable D call. Germline CDR1 SEHNR, CDR2 FQNEAQ (reference sequence). The CDR3 sequence is 17 residues long. V gave up 3 bases and J gave up 0 bases, with 12 bases separating them. The CDR3 sequence: CASSLAELGSGANVLTF. As DNA, the CDR3 is TGTGCCAGCAGCTTGGCGGAACTCGGCTCTGGGGCCAACGTCCTGACTTTC.

V is TRBV5-6 and J is TRBJ2-7; D might be TRBD1 (5 bases). Germline loops: CDR1 SGHDT, CDR2 YYEEEE. The CDR3 has 13 amino acids. Trimming shortened V by 0 bases and J by 2 bases, and 6 bases separated the two germline ends. Written as DNA, the CDR3 is TGTGCCAGCAGCTTGGGGACAACCTACGAGCAGTACTTC. It specifies CASSLGTTYEQYF. Together with reference TRBV5-6 and TRBJ2-7, the CDR3 gives the full variable domain: DAGVTQSPTHLIKTRGQQVTLRCSPKSGHDTVSWYQQALGQGPQFIFQYYEEEERQRGNFPDRFSGHQFPNYSSELNVNALLLGDSALYLCASSLGTTYEQYFGPGTRLTVT.

This chain links TRBV30 with TRBJ2-7; 8 bases are a match to TRBD1. Losses at the gene ends were 2 bases for V and 6 bases for J; bases not matched to a gene: 6. The CDR3 spans 13 residues. Germline values: CDR1 GTSNPN, CDR2 SVGIG (reference sequence). The CDR3 nucleotides are TGTGCCTGGAGTTCGACCGGGACAGGCGAGCAGTACTTC. Protein product: CAWSSTGTGEQYF.

The chain recombines TRBV5-6 with TRBJ1-5; 8 nucleotides line up with TRBD1. The CDR3 has 16 amino acids. Germline V gene data show CDR1 as SGHDT and CDR2 as YYEEEE. Unmatched junction bases numbered 18, after V lost 0 bases and J lost 16 bases. The CDR3 is CASSLGGSGGAGLLHF. CDR3 nucleotides: TGTGCCAGCAGCTTGGGAGGCTCAGGGGGCGCCGGACTTTTACATTTT.

This chain connects TRBV28 to TRBJ1-1, with 10 nucleotides matching TRBD1. Germline V gives CDR1 MDHEN, CDR2 SYDVKM. The trim removed 7 bases at V and 0 bases at J, leaving 11 bases unmatched. The CDR3 is 17 residues long. The CDR3 loop is CASTLRGTGAVNTEAFF. Here the CDR3 DNA reads TGTGCCAGCACTCTAAGAGGGACAGGGGCGGTGAACACTGAAGCTTTCTTT.

The CDR3 coding sequence is TGCGCCAGCAGTCCAAACCAGGGGTATGAGCAGTTCTTC. It translates to CASSPNQGYEQFF. The chain is built from TRBV5-1 and TRBJ2-1; D perhaps matches TRBD1 (6 bases). Germline CDR1 SGHRS, CDR2 YFSETQ. The CDR3 spans 13 residues. The V gene lost 5 bases and the J gene lost 8 bases, with 14 bases spanning the gap.

The chain employs TRBV11-1 and TRBJ1-1; 12 positions match TRBD1. CDR1 is SGHAT, CDR2 FQDESV, per germline (reference sequence). This CDR3 region has 15 residues. V lost 1 base to trimming and J lost 5 bases; unmatched junction nucleotides: 2. The DNA for the CDR3 is TGTGCCAGCAGCTTAGTGGGACAGGGGGCGACTGAAGCTTTCTTT. It encodes CASSLVGQGATEAFF.

CDR3: CASSLQVGGLNGYTF. The CDR3 nucleotides are TGTGCCAGCAGCCTACAAGTCGGGGGATTGAATGGCTACACCTTC. The chain links TRBV13 to TRBJ1-2, with D perhaps TRBD1 (5 bases). CDR3 length equals 15 residues. Trimming removed 5 bases at V and 6 bases at J, with 19 bases between. Germline values: CDR1 PRHDT, CDR2 FYEKMQ (reference sequence).

The sample holds one count of this clone. The rearrangement uses TRBV6-6 and TRBJ1-3; TRBD1 aligns across 9 bases. V lost 7 bases to trimming and J lost 8 bases; unmatched junction nucleotides: 9. The CDR3 has 14 residues. Germline CDR1 is MNHNY and CDR2 is SVGAGI (reference sequence). The CDR3 region is CASILRTGADTIYF. The CDR3 nucleotides read TGTGCCAGCATTCTCAGGACAGGGGCGGACACCATATATTTT.

The rearrangement uses TRBV6-4 and TRBJ2-2, with 9 bases matching TRBD2. V trimming: 4 bases; J trimming: 4 bases; junction bases outside the gene matches: 4. The CDR3 has 15 amino acids. Looked up from germline, CDR1 is MRHNA and CDR2 is SNTAGT. The CDR3 reads CASSGASGATGELFF. In nucleotides, the CDR3 is TGTGCCAGCAGTGGGGCTAGCGGGGCCACCGGGGAGCTGTTTTTT.

The rearrangement joins TRBV12-3 or TRBV12-4 to TRBJ2-7; 9 nucleotides line up with TRBD1. There are 13 residues in the CDR3. V shed 5 bases, J shed 2 bases, and the junction held 1 base outside the gene matches. As DNA, the CDR3 is TGTGCCAGCAGTAGACAGGGGGCCTACGAGCAGTACTTC. Protein sequence: CASSRQGAYEQYF.